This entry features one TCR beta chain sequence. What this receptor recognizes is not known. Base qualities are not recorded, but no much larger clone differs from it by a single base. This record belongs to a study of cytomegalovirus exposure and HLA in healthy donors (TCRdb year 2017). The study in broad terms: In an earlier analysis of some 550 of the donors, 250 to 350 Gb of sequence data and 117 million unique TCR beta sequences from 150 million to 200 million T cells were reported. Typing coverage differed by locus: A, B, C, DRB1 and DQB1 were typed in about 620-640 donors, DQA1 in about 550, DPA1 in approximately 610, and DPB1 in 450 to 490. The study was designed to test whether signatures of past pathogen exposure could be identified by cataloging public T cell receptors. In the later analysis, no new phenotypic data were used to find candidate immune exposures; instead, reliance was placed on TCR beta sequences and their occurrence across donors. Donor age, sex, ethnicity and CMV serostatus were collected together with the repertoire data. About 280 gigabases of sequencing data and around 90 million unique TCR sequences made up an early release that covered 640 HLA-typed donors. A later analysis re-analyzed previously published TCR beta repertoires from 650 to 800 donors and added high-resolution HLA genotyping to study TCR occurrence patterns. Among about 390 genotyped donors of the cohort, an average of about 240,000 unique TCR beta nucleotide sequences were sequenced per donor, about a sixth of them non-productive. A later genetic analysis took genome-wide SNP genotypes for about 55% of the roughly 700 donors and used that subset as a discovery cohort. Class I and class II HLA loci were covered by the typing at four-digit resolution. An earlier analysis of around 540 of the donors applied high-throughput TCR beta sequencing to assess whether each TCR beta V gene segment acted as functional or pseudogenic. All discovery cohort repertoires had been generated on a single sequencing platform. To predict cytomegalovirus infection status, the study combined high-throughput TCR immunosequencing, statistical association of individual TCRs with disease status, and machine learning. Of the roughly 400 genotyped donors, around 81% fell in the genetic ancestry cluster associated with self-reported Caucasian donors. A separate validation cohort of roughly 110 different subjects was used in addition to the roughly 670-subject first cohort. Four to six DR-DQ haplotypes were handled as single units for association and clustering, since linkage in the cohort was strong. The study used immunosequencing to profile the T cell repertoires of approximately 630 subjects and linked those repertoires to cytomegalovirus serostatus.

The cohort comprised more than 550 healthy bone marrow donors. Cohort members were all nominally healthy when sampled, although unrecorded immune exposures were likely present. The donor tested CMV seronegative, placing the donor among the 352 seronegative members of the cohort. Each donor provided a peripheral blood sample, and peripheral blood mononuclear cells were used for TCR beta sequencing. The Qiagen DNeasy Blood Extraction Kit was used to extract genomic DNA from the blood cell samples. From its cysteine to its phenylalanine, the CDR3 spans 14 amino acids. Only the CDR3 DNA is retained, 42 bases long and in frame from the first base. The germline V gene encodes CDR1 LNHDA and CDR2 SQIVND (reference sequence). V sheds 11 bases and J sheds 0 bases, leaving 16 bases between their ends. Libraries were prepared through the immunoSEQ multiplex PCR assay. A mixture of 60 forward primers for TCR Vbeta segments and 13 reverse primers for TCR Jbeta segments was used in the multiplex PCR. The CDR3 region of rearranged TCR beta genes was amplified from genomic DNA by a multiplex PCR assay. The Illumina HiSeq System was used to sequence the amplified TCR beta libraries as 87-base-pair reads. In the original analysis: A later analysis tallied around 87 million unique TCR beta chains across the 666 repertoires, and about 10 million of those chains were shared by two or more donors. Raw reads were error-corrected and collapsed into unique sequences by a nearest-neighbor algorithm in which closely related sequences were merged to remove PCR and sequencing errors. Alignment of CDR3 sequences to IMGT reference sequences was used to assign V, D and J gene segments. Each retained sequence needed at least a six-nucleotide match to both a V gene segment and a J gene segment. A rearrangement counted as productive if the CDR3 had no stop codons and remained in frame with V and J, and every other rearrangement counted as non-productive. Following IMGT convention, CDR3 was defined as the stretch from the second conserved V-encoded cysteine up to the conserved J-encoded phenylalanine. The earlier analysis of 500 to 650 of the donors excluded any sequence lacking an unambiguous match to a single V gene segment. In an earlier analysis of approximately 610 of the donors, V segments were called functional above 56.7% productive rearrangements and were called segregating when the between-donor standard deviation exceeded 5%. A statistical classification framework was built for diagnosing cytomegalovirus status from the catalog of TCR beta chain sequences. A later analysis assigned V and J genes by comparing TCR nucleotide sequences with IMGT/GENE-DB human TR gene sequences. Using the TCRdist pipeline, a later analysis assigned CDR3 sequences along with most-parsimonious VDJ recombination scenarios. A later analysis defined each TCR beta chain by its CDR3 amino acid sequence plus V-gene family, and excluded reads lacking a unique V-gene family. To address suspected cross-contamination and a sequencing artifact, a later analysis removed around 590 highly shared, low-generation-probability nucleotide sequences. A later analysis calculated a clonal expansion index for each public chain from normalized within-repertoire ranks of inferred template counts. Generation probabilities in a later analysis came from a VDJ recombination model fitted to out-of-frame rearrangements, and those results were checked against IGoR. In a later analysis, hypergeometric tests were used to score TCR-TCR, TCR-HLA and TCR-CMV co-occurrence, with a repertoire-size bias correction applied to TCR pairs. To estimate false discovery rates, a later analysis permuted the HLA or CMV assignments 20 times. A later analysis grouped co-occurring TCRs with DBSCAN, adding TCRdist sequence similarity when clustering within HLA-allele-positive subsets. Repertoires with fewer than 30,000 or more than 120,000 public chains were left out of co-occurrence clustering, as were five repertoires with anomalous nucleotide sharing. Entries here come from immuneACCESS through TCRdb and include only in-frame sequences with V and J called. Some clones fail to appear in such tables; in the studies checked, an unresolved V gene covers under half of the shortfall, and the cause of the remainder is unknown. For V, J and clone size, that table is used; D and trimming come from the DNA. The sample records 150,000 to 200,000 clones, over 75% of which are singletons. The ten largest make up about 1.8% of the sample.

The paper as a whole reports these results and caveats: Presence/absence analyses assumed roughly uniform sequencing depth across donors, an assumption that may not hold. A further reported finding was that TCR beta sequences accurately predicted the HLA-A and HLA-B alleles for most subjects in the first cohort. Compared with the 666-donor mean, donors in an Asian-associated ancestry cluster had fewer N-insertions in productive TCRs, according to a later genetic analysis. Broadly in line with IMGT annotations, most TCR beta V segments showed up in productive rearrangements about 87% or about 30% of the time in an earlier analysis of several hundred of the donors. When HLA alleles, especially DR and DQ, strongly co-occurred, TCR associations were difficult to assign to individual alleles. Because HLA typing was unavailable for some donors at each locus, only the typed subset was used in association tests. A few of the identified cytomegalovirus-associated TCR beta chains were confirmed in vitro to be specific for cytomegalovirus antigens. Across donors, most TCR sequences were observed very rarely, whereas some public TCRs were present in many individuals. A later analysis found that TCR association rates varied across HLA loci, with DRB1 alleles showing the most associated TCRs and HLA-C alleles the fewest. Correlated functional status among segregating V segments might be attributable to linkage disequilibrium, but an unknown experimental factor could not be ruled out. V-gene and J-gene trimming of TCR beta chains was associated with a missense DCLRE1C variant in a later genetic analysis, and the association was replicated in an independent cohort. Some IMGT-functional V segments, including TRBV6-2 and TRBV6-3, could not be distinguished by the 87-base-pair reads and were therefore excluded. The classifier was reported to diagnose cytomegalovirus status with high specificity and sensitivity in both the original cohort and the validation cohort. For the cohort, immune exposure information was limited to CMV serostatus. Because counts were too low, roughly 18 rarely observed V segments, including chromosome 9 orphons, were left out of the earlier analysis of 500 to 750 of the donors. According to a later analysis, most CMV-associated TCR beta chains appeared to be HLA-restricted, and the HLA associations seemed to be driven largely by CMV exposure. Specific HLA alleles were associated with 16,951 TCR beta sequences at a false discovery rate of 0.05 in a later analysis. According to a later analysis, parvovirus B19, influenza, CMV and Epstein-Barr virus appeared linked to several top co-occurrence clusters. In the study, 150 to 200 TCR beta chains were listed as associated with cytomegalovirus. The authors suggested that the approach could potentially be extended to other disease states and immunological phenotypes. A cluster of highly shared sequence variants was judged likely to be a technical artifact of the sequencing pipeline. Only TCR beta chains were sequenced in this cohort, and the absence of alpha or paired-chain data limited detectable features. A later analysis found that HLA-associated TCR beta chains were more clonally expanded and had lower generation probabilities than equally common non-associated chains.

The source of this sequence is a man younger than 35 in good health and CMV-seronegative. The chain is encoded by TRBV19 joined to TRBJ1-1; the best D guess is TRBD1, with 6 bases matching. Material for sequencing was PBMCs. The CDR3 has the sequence CASRGMGLNTEAFF. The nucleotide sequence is TGTGCCTCAAGGGGGATGGGCCTGAACACTGAAGCTTTCTTT.